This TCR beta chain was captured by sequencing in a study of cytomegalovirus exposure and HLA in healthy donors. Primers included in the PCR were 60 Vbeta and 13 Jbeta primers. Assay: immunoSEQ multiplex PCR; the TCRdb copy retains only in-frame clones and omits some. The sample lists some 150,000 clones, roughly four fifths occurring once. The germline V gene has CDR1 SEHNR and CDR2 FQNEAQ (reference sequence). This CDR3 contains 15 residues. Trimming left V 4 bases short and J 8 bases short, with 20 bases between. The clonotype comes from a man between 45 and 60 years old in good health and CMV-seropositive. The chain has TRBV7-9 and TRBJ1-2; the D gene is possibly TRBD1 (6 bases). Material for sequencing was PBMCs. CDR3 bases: TGTGCCAGCAGCTCCCGGGCAGGGGAAGTAGAGGGCTACACCTTC. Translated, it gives CASSSRAGEVEGYTF.